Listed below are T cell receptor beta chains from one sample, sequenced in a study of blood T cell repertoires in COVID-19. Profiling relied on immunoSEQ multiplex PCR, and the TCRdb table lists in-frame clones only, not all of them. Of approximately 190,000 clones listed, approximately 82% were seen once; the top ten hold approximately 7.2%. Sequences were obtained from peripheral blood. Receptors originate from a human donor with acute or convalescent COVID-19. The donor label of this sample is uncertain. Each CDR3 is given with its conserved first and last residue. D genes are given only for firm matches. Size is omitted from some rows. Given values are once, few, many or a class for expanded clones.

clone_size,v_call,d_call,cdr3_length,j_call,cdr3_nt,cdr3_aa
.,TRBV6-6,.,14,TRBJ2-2,TGTGCCAGCAGTTTTGGGCCGGACACCGGGGAGCTGTTTTTT,CASSFGPDTGELFF
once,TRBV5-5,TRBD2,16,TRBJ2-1,TGTGCCAGCAGCCCCCGACTAGCGGGCTCCTACAATGAGCAGTTCTTC,CASSPRLAGSYNEQFF
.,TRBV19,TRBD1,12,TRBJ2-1,TGTGCCAGTAGTACCGGACAGGGTCCGAAGTTCTTC,CASSTGQGPKFF
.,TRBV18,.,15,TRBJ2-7,TGTGCCAGCTCACCGGGAGGACCTCGGCCCCACGAGCAGTACTTC,CASSPGGPRPHEQYF
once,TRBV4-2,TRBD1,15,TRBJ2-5,TGTGCCAGCAGCCAAAACAGGGGGTACCAAGAGACCCAGTACTTC,CASSQNRGYQETQYF
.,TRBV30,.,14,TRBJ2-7,TGTGCCTGGAGTGGAGAAGGGAGCTCTTACGAGCAGTACTTC,CAWSGEGSSYEQYF
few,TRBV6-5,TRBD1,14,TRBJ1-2,TGTGCCAGCAGTTATGAGGGGGCGCTTTCCGGCTACACCTTC,CASSYEGALSGYTF
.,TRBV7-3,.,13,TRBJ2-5,TGTGCCAGCAGCTTCTCCAGACAAGAGACCCAGTACTTC,CASSFSRQETQYF
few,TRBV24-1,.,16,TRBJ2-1,TGTGCCACCAGTGGTGCCGGGACATACTCCTACAATGAGCAGTTCTTC,CATSGAGTYSYNEQFF
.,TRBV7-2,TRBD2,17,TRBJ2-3,TGTGCCAGCAGTTCCCTCGGGACTAGCGGCTTCACAGATACGCAGTATTTT,CASSSLGTSGFTDTQYF
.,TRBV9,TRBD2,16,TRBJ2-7,TGTGCCAGCAGCGCGAGACTAGCGGGAACCCCCTACGAGCAGTACTTC,CASSARLAGTPYEQYF
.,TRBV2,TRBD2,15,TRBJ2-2,TGTGCCAGCAGCTTTTACGTAGCGGGAGCCGGGGAGCTGTTTTTT,CASSFYVAGAGELFF
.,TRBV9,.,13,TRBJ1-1,TGTGCCAGCAGCGTAGAAATGAGAACTGAAGCTTTCTTT,CASSVEMRTEAFF
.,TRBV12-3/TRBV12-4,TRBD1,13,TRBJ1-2,TGTGCCAGCAGGACGACAGGGGAGGATGGCTACACCTTC,CASRTTGEDGYTF
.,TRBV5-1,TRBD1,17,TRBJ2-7,TGCGCCAGCAGCTCCCAGAATACAGGGGCTATGTCTTACGAGCAGTACTTC,CASSSQNTGAMSYEQYF
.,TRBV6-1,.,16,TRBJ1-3,TGTGCCAGCAGTGAAAGCCAGGGCCTAGGGGGAAACACCATATATTTT,CASSESQGLGGNTIYF